Shown below are 25 T cell receptor beta chains from a single sample sequenced in a study of blood T cell repertoires in COVID-19. The assay was immunoSEQ multiplex PCR, and TCRdb's table has in-frame clones only and misses some. The sample shows some 21,000 clones, over 85% of them seen only once. Sequencing used peripheral blood. Every receptor here comes from a woman in her forties or fifties with active COVID-19.

The rearrangement uses TRBV27 and TRBJ2-5; 7 nucleotides align to TRBD2. The germline CDR1 and CDR2 sequences are MNHEY and SMNVEV (reference sequence). The CDR3 totals 15 residues. The junction had 10 bases not matched to a gene; V was cut back by 4 bases and J by 5 bases. Here the CDR3 DNA reads TGTGCCAGCAGTTCCGGTACGGGGGGAGTGGAGACCCAGTACTTC. Its translation is CASSSGTGGVETQYF.

The gene calls are TRBV10-1 and TRBJ2-1; D perhaps matches TRBD2 (6 bases). The V gene's germline CDR1 is WNHNN and CDR2 SYGVQD (reference sequence). V was clipped by 10 bases and J by 7 bases, with 26 bases between them. The CDR3 covers 16 residues. The CDR3 bases are TGCGCCACTCCACTCCCCAGCGGGCGGGGCCTGAATGAGCAGTTCTTC. Protein product: CATPLPSGRGLNEQFF.

The CDR3 loop is CASSTGVREQFF. CDR3 nucleotide sequence: TGTGCCAGCAGCACCGGGGTTCGGGAGCAGTTCTTC. The V and J genes are TRBV7-9 and TRBJ2-1, with D possibly being TRBD2 (5 bases). Germline V gene data show CDR1 as SEHNR and CDR2 as FQNEAQ (reference sequence). Trimming took 5 bases from V and 10 from J, leaving 12 bases between them. The CDR3 totals 12 residues.

This chain connects TRBV10-3 to TRBJ1-3; tentatively, D is TRBD1 (6 bases). Germline V gene data show CDR1 as ENHRY and CDR2 as SYGVKD. This CDR3 comprises 14 residues. V gave up 10 bases and J gave up 0 bases, with 13 bases separating them. CDR3 residues: CATKDSGSGNTIYF. DNA for the CDR3: TGTGCCACGAAGGACAGTGGCTCTGGAAACACCATATATTTT.

The chain employs TRBV19 and TRBJ2-7; a possible D gene is TRBD1 (6 bases). Germline V CDR1 and CDR2: LNHDA, SQIVND (reference sequence). V shed 2 bases and J shed 1 base, with 12 bases lying between them. The CDR3 extends over 15 amino acids. CDR3 coding DNA: TGTGCCAGTAGTATACAGGGGAGTGGGTCCTACGAGCAGTACTTC. It specifies CASSIQGSGSYEQYF.

V is TRBV27 and J is TRBJ2-1, with D hard to call. Germline V gene lookup returns CDR1 MNHEY and CDR2 SMNVEV (reference sequence). The CDR3 covers 15 residues. Trimming left V 3 bases short and J 1 base short, with 10 bases between. The CDR3 nucleotides are TGTGCCAGCAGTTTTGTACTGAGTTCCTACAATGAGCAGTTCTTC. This translates into CASSFVLSSYNEQFF.

This chain joins TRBV27 and TRBJ1-1; D might be TRBD1 (6 bases). V lost 5 bases and J lost 8, with 24 bases in between. The CDR3 loop spans 16 amino acids. Germline-derived CDR1 and CDR2 are MNHEY and SMNVEV (reference sequence). CDR3 sequence: CASSERGGILIREAFF. CDR3 bases: TGTGCCAGCAGTGAGAGGGGGGGGATTTTAATTCGGGAAGCTTTCTTT.

The chain has TRBV19 and TRBJ1-2; D remains unclear. The V gene lost 1 base and the J gene lost 8 bases, with 17 bases spanning the gap. The germline CDR1 and CDR2 sequences are LNHDA and SQIVND (reference sequence). The CDR3 sequence is 15 residues long. DNA for the CDR3: TGTGCCAGTAGTATAGCCGGGCAGCCCCGCGGGGGCTACACCTTC. Amino acids: CASSIAGQPRGGYTF. Drawing the rest from reference TRBV19 and TRBJ1-2, the complete variable domain is DGGITQSPKYLFRKEGQNVTLSCEQNLNHDAMYWYRQDPGQGLRLIYYSQIVNDFQKGDIAEGYSVSREKKESFPLTVTSAQKNPTAFYLCASSIAGQPRGGYTFGSGTRLTVV.

V gene TRBV30 combines with J gene TRBJ2-5; 9 bases are shared with TRBD2. Germline V gene lookup returns CDR1 GTSNPN and CDR2 SVGIG (reference sequence). Trimming removed 8 bases from V and 9 bases from J; junction bases left unmatched: 16. This CDR3 region has 14 residues. CDR3 protein: CAGSGTSRRGAQYF. DNA for the CDR3: TGTGCCGGATCCGGGACTAGCCGTAGGGGGGCCCAGTACTTC. Full variable domain (missing parts from reference TRBV30 and TRBJ2-5): SQTIHQWPATLVQPVGSPLSLECTVEGTSNPNLYWYRQAAGRGLQLLFYSVGIGQISSEVPQNLSASRPQDRQFILSSKKLLLSDSGFYLCAGSGTSRRGAQYFGPGTRLLVL.

The V call is TRBV10-3, the J call TRBJ2-3, with TRBD2 matching over 7 bases. The germline V gene encodes CDR1 ENHRY and CDR2 SYGVKD. The J segment lost 4 bases and the V segment lost 5 bases, leaving 6 bases of the junction unmatched. This CDR3 region has 14 residues. Here the CDR3 DNA reads TGTGCCATCAGTTGGACAAGCGGGGCAGATACGCAGTATTTT. Its protein is CAISWTSGADTQYF.

This clone was seen a single time. The chain combines TRBV2 with TRBJ2-5; 8 bases match TRBD1. The ends lost 0 bases at V and 13 bases at J; junction bases unmatched: 7. The CDR3 is 13 amino acids. Germline V lookup: CDR1 SNHLY, CDR2 FYNNEI. The chain's CDR3 is CASSEAEGGTGYF. The CDR3 nucleotides read TGTGCCAGCAGTGAAGCAGAAGGGGGGACAGGGTACTTC.

The chain uses TRBV3-1 (or the pseudogene TRBV3-2) and TRBJ2-1; the match to TRBD2 covers 7 bases. CDR3 size: 15 residues. CDR1 and CDR2 (germline): LGHDT, YNNKEL (reference sequence). J gave up 1 base and V 4 bases, and 4 bases lay outside the gene matches. Here the CDR3 DNA reads TGTGCCAGCAGCCTTAGCGGGCCGTCCTACAATGAGCAGTTCTTC. Translation gives CASSLSGPSYNEQFF.

The chain recombines TRBV11-2 with TRBJ2-3; 8 bases agree with TRBD2. CDR1 and CDR2 from the germline V gene are SGHAT and FQNNGV. This CDR3 contains 16 residues. The trim removed 4 bases at V and 2 bases at J, leaving 8 bases unmatched. The CDR3 DNA sequence: TGTGCCAGCAGCTCGCTGGGACTAGATCTCACAGATACGCAGTATTTT. Its protein is CASSSLGLDLTDTQYF.

This sequence joins TRBV6-5 and TRBJ1-4; 9 bases are a match to TRBD1. From germline, CDR1 is MNHEY and CDR2 SVGAGI. J lost 8 bases, V lost 8 bases, and 9 bases had no gene match. There are 14 residues in the CDR3. CDR3 bases: TGTGCCAGCCAGTGGGGGACAGGGTCCGAAAAACTGTTTTTT. This translates into CASQWGTGSEKLFF.

V usage is TRBV14 and J usage is TRBJ2-1, with a weak D call TRBD2 (5 bases). Looked up from germline, CDR1 is SGHDN and CDR2 is FVKESK. V lost 0 bases, J lost 10 bases, and 10 bases lay in between. The CDR3 runs to 13 residues. Written as DNA, the CDR3 is TGTGCCAGCAGCCAAGATCTTAGGAGGGAGCAGTTCTTC. This encodes CASSQDLRREQFF.

CDR3 amino acids: CASSVGADYGYTF. In DNA form, the CDR3 reads TGTGCCAGCAGCGTAGGGGCAGACTATGGCTACACCTTC. This chain uses TRBV9 with TRBJ1-2; D call uncertain. CDR1 SGDLS and CDR2 YYNGEE come from the germline V gene. The CDR3 is 13 amino acids. Trimming stripped 0 bases from V and 3 bases from J, with 6 bases between.

V gene TRBV28 combines with J gene TRBJ2-1, with 11 nucleotides matching TRBD2. V lost 5 bases and J lost 1; bases outside the gene matches: 4. The CDR3 length is 16 residues. Germline V lookup: CDR1 MDHEN, CDR2 SYDVKM. The CDR3 nucleotides read TGTGCCAGCAGTCTCCCTAGCGGGAGGTCCTACAATGAGCAGTTCTTC. It yields the protein CASSLPSGRSYNEQFF.

The chain carries TRBV5-1 and TRBJ1-1, with 7 bases lining up with TRBD1. Germline lookup yields CDR1 SGHRS and CDR2 YFSETQ. V trimming: 0 bases; J trimming: 5 bases; junction bases outside the gene matches: 4. The CDR3 sequence is 14 residues long. CDR3 residues: CASSLAGGGTEAFF. As DNA, the CDR3 is TGCGCCAGCAGCTTGGCAGGGGGAGGAACTGAAGCTTTCTTT. Full variable domain (remainder filled in from reference TRBV5-1 and TRBJ1-1): KAGVTQTPRYLIKTRGQQVTLSCSPISGHRSVSWYQQTPGQGLQFLFEYFSETQRNKGNFPGRFSGRQFSNSRSEMNVSTLELGDSALYLCASSLAGGGTEAFFGQGTRLTVV.

This chain joins TRBV19 and TRBJ2-1, with 12 bases that match TRBD2. V was pared by 7 bases and J by 7 bases, with 5 bases of the junction left unmatched. The CDR3 is 14 amino acids. The V gene's germline CDR1 is LNHDA and CDR2 SQIVND (reference sequence). This CDR3 reads CASTRLAGGNEQFF. The CDR3 DNA is TGTGCCAGTACCCGGCTAGCGGGAGGGAATGAGCAGTTCTTC.

This chain's CDR3 is CATRSSGQGRRDTQYF. CDR3 bases: TGTGCCACCCGTAGCTCGGGACAGGGGCGGAGGGATACGCAGTATTTT. The chain couples TRBV28 to TRBJ2-3, with TRBD1 identical over 10 bases. The CDR3 length is 16 residues. CDR1 MDHEN and CDR2 SYDVKM come from the germline V gene. Trimming took 10 bases from V and 6 from J; bases not matched to a gene: 16.

V usage is TRBV27 and J usage is TRBJ2-1; D uncertain. This CDR3 region has 11 residues. The V and J ends lost 2 bases and 9 bases respectively, with 5 bases between them. The V gene's germline CDR1 is MNHEY and CDR2 SMNVEV (reference sequence). CDR3 sequence reads: CASSLHSEQFF. The DNA for the CDR3 is TGTGCCAGCAGTTTACACAGTGAGCAGTTCTTC.

The chain employs TRBV2 and TRBJ2-2, with 7 bases lining up with TRBD2. CDR1 SNHLY and CDR2 FYNNEI come from the germline V gene. V lost 3 bases and J lost 5; bases outside the gene matches: 12. The CDR3 sequence is 17 residues long. The CDR3 DNA sequence: TGTGCCAGCAGTGACGGTGGTGCGGGAGAGGAGACCGGGGAGCTGTTTTTT. Amino acids: CASSDGGAGEETGELFF. The full variable domain, completed using reference TRBV2 and TRBJ2-2, is EPEVTQTPSHQVTQMGQEVILRCVPISNHLYFYWYRQILGQKVEFLVSFYNNEISEKSEIFDDQFSVERPDGSNFTLKIRSTKLEDSAMYFCASSDGGAGEETGELFFGEGSRLTVL.

The J gene is TRBJ2-1, the V gene TRBV19; TRBD2 agrees at 8 bases. V trimming: 11 bases; J trimming: 9 bases; junction bases outside the gene matches: 18. The germline gives CDR1 LNHDA, CDR2 SQIVND (reference sequence). The CDR3 has 15 amino acids. The DNA for the CDR3 is TGTGCCCTTCCGTCGTGGAGCGGGAGTGTGTGTGAGCAGTTCTTC. Encoded protein: CALPSWSGSVCEQFF.

The chain employs TRBV19 and TRBJ2-5; D is ambiguous. Trimming cost V 1 base and J 0 bases, with 9 bases left between them. CDR3 length: 15 amino acids. Germline V gene data show CDR1 as LNHDA and CDR2 as SQIVND (reference sequence). This CDR3 is CASSIGMADQETQYF. The DNA of the CDR3 is TGTGCCAGTAGTATAGGGATGGCGGACCAAGAGACCCAGTACTTC.

V is TRBV2 and J is TRBJ2-3; D is unclear. The V and J ends lost 6 bases and 5 bases respectively, with 6 bases between them. The CDR3 extends over 11 amino acids. CDR1 is SNHLY and CDR2 is FYNNEI in the germline V gene. In DNA, the CDR3 is TGTGCCAGCAGGCTAGAAGATACGCAGTATTTT. Protein sequence: CASRLEDTQYF.